The clone carrying this T cell receptor beta chain was detected many times. Antigen: not known. The sample is drawn from a study of regulatory T cells in long-lasting Graves disease. For TCR beta, libraries came from iRepertoire HTBI primers and Arm-PCR of CDR3 regions. TCRdb re-called the multiplex PCR reads with MiXCR, one entry per CDR3 protein. The sample consists of more than 300,000 distinct CDR3 sequences, about 18% of them appearing once. Points from the study as a whole: Persistent disease showed a preference for TRBV28, TRBJ1-2 and TRBJ2-5.

Time point denoted: persistent/refractory GD, antithyroid drugs over 5 years with positive TRAb. Extracted PBMC RNA gave rise to the TCR library. Graves' disease diagnosis used American Thyroid Association guidelines. There are 12 residues in the CDR3. CDR1 is MNHNS, CDR2 SASEGT, per germline. V gave up 4 bases and J gave up 8 bases, with 6 bases separating them. The sequence derives from a female donor with Graves disease. The V gene is TRBV6-1, the J gene TRBJ1-6, with D hard to call. This specimen consisted of peripheral blood mononuclear cells (PBMCs), obtained when the disease was refractory, from a patient treated with antithyroid drugs. CDR3 in amino acids: CASSVVYSPLHF. The CDR3 DNA sequence: TGTGCCAGCAGTGTCGTGTATTCACCCCTCCACTTT.